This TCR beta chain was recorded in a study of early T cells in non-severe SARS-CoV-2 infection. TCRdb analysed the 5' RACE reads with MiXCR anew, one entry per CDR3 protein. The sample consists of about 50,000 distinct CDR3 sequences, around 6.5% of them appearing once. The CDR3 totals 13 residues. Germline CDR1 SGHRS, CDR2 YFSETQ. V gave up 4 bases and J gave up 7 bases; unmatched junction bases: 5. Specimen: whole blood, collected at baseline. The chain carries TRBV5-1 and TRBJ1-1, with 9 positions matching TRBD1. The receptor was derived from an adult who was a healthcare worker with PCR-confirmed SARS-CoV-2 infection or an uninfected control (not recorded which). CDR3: CASSRDRADEAFF. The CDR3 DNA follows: TGCGCCAGCAGCCGGGACAGGGCGGATGAAGCTTTCTTT.